These T cell receptor beta chains were read from a single sample in a study of T cell repertoires in cytomegalovirus infection. The antigens of these receptors remain unknown. Using its own MiXCR run on the reads, TCRdb lists one record per CDR3 protein. The table lists more than 300,000 distinct CDR3 sequences, about 35% of them singletons. Material: cultured PBMCs, obtained from culture after CMV antigen stimulation. These receptor sequences come from a human donor in good health (CMV status not recorded). Some clones in this sample may be carry-over from other donors' samples. Both conserved end residues are part of each CDR3. Each record gives: CDR3 DNA, CDR3 protein, clone size, V gene, J gene, D gene. The D gene is left open where the match is weak. The listing skips clone size in some rows; elsewhere it reads once, few, many or a size class.

DNA: TGTGCCACCAGCAGACTTGTATGGTCGGAGCGGGAGGCCTACAATGAGCAGTTCTTC
CDR3: CATSRLVWSEREAYNEQFF
size: NA
V: TRBV15
J: TRBJ2-1
D: TRBD2

DNA: TGTGCCAGCAGCTTGGGGCAGGGGGCTAACAATGAGCAGTTCTTC
CDR3: CASSLGQGANNEQFF
size: many
V: TRBV7-8
J: TRBJ2-1
D: TRBD1

DNA: TGCGCCAGCAGCTACAGGGATACTAGCTCAGATACGCAGTATTTT
CDR3: CASSYRDTSSDTQYF
size: NA
V: TRBV5-1
J: TRBJ2-3
D: NA

DNA: TGCGCCAGCAGCCAAGATCACGGTAGCGGGAGAGCAGATACGCAGTATTTT
CDR3: CASSQDHGSGRADTQYF
size: NA
V: TRBV4-3
J: TRBJ2-3
D: TRBD2

DNA: TGTGCCAGCAGTTTCGAACATACGCAGTATTTT
CDR3: CASSFEHTQYF
size: NA
V: TRBV12-3/TRBV12-4
J: TRBJ2-3
D: NA

DNA: TGTGCCAGCTCACCTGGGGGACTAGCTGGGGGAGATGAGCAGTTCTTC
CDR3: CASSPGGLAGGDEQFF
size: few
V: TRBV18
J: TRBJ2-1
D: TRBD2

DNA: TGTGCCAGCAGCCTCCTCAGGGTCTTGAACACTGAAGCTTTCTTT
CDR3: CASSLLRVLNTEAFF
size: once
V: TRBV6-2/TRBV6-3
J: TRBJ1-1
D: NA

DNA: TGTGCCAGCAGATTGTCCCCCGTGGGCAATCAGCCCCAGCATTTT
CDR3: CASRLSPVGNQPQHF
size: NA
V: TRBV12-3/TRBV12-4
J: TRBJ1-5
D: NA

DNA: TGTGCCAGCAGCGTCAACCCACAGGGTCCCCAGCATTTT
CDR3: CASSVNPQGPQHF
size: many
V: TRBV7-8
J: TRBJ1-5
D: NA

DNA: TGTGCCATCAGTGAAACGACAGGGGGCAGTGGCTACACCTTC
CDR3: CAISETTGGSGYTF
size: NA
V: TRBV10-3
J: TRBJ1-2
D: TRBD1

DNA: TGTGCCAGCTGGGGACAGGGGGCCTATGGCTACACCTTC
CDR3: CASWGQGAYGYTF
size: NA
V: TRBV7-2
J: TRBJ1-2
D: TRBD1

DNA: TGTGCCAGCAGTATTTACTACGAGCAGTACTTC
CDR3: CASSIYYEQYF
size: few
V: TRBV6-1
J: TRBJ2-7
D: NA

DNA: TGTGCTAGTGGCCTAGGGGGAATGAACACTGAAGCTTTCTTT
CDR3: CASGLGGMNTEAFF
size: NA
V: TRBV12-5
J: TRBJ1-1
D: NA

DNA: TGTGCCAGCAGCCCGTTGGTTGGCGGGACCCCAAACAATGAGCAGTTCTTC
CDR3: CASSPLVGGTPNNEQFF
size: NA
V: TRBV12-3/TRBV12-4
J: TRBJ2-1
D: NA

DNA: TGTGCCACCAGTGAGGCAGGGGGCCATGAGCAGTTCTTC
CDR3: CATSEAGGHEQFF
size: few
V: TRBV24-1
J: TRBJ2-1
D: TRBD1

DNA: TGCGCCAGCAGCCAAGTAGGAAACCCTTCTTCACCCCTCCACTTT
CDR3: CASSQVGNPSSPLHF
size: NA
V: TRBV4-1
J: TRBJ1-6
D: NA

DNA: TGTGCCAGTAGTCCTTTAGGGGCGTACAATGAGCAGTTCTTC
CDR3: CASSPLGAYNEQFF
size: NA
V: TRBV19
J: TRBJ2-1
D: NA

DNA: TGTGCCACCAGTGACTCAGGACGAGTCCTGTACAATGAGCAGTTCTTC
CDR3: CATSDSGRVLYNEQFF
size: NA
V: TRBV24-1
J: TRBJ2-1
D: NA

DNA: TGCGCCAGCAGCTTGGCGGCAGGGCGGTCCTACGAGCAGTACTTC
CDR3: CASSLAAGRSYEQYF
size: few
V: TRBV5-1
J: TRBJ2-7
D: NA

DNA: TGTGCCGAAACAGGGGACTATGGCTACACCTTC
CDR3: CAETGDYGYTF
size: few
V: TRBV2
J: TRBJ1-2
D: TRBD1

DNA: TGTGCCAGCAGCCTCCCAGCGGCCCTACGGTCCAATGAGCAGTTCTTC
CDR3: CASSLPAALRSNEQFF
size: NA
V: TRBV3-1
J: TRBJ2-1
D: NA

DNA: TGTGCCAGCAGCTTGACGAGCGAAGAGACCCAGTACTTC
CDR3: CASSLTSEETQYF
size: few
V: TRBV7-2
J: TRBJ2-5
D: NA

DNA: TGTGCCAGCAGCACCATGGGGCCCAATAGCGGACAAGAGACCCAGTACTTC
CDR3: CASSTMGPNSGQETQYF
size: NA
V: TRBV7-2
J: TRBJ2-5
D: NA

DNA: TGCGCCAGCAGCCAAGAGCGGGTTAGCTCCTACAATGAGCAGTTCTTC
CDR3: CASSQERVSSYNEQFF
size: NA
V: TRBV4-1
J: TRBJ2-1
D: NA

DNA: TGTGCCAGCCGTCGACCGGGACAGGGGTTGAATGAGCAGTTCTTC
CDR3: CASRRPGQGLNEQFF
size: NA
V: TRBV12-3/TRBV12-4
J: TRBJ2-1
D: TRBD1

DNA: TGTGCCAGCAGCCCGGGCGGAGGTGGCAATCAGCCCCAGCATTTT
CDR3: CASSPGGGGNQPQHF
size: NA
V: TRBV7-2
J: TRBJ1-5
D: NA

DNA: TGCAGCGTTGCGTTTACAGGGTTTGTGAGTGAAGCTTTCTTT
CDR3: CSVAFTGFVSEAFF
size: many
V: TRBV29-1
J: TRBJ1-1
D: NA

DNA: TGTGCCAGCAGCGACCAACCGGACACCGGGGAGCTGTTTTTT
CDR3: CASSDQPDTGELFF
size: few
V: TRBV7-2
J: TRBJ2-2
D: NA

DNA: TGTGCCAGCACAGCCCATAACAATGAGCAGTTCTTC
CDR3: CASTAHNNEQFF
size: many
V: TRBV12-3/TRBV12-4
J: TRBJ2-1
D: NA

DNA: TGTGCCAGTAGTATAGCGGTCGGGAACTCTGGGGCCAACGTCCTGACTTTC
CDR3: CASSIAVGNSGANVLTF
size: once
V: TRBV19
J: TRBJ2-6
D: NA

DNA: TGCGCCAGCAGTTTGGCTCCCTTTAGTGGCTACACCTTC
CDR3: CASSLAPFSGYTF
size: NA
V: TRBV5-1
J: TRBJ1-2
D: NA

DNA: TGTGCCACCAGTGGTGACAGGGATGATGAAAAACTGTTTTTT
CDR3: CATSGDRDDEKLFF
size: many
V: TRBV24-1
J: TRBJ1-4
D: TRBD1

DNA: TGTGCCAGCAGCTTAACATCAAATAGCAATCAGCCCCAGCATTTT
CDR3: CASSLTSNSNQPQHF
size: NA
V: TRBV7-6
J: TRBJ1-5
D: NA